The 32 T cell receptor beta chains presented below share a single source sample, sequenced in a study of CD8+CD57+ T cells in acquired aplastic anemia. For CDR3 and TCR beta VDJ profiling, genomic DNA was the template used. TCRdb re-called the reads with MiXCR, one entry per CDR3 protein. The sample records roughly 250,000 distinct CDR3 sequences, roughly 80% being singletons. Individuals selected for sequencing had exhibited CD8+CD57+ cell expansion on flow cytometry. Sequences were obtained from sorted CD4+, CD8+, or CD8+CD57+ T cells (not recorded which) from PBMCs. These receptors originate from a human donor with aplastic anemia.

The chain uses TRBV24-1 and TRBJ2-3, with a weak D call TRBD2 (5 bases). With 7 bases removed from V and 6 bases from J, the gap between germline ends came to 22 bases. The germline gives CDR1 KGHDR, CDR2 SFDVKD. This CDR3 comprises 16 residues. The CDR3: CATSVDAGHDTDTQYF. The CDR3 DNA sequence: TGTGCCACCAGCGTTGACGCGGGCCACGACACCGATACGCAGTATTTT.

The gene calls are TRBV12-3 or TRBV12-4 and TRBJ2-5, with D perhaps TRBD1 (6 bases). V lost 6 bases to trimming and J lost 3 bases, with 17 bases between them. The CDR3 runs to 15 residues. The CDR3 DNA reads as TGTGCCAGCAGGAGAGCCCACGGGACAAAAGAGACCCAGTACTTC. Protein product: CASRRAHGTKETQYF.

This clonotype has only a few counts. The DNA is omitted, as the CDR3 cannot be located on it reliably, and the CDR3 follows TCRdb's listing. The chain recombines TRBV7-9 with TRBJ2-5; the table's D call, TRBD1, was not checked against the DNA. Germline assignment: CDR1 SEHNR and CDR2 FQNEAQ (reference sequence). The CDR3 has 14 residues if both end residues are counted. The CDR3 region is CAGQGGRETQYFGF.

V gene TRBV2 combines with J gene TRBJ2-2; D might be TRBD1 (6 bases). V dropped 10 bases and J dropped 12 bases, with 21 bases sitting between them. Germline loops: CDR1 SNHLY, CDR2 FYNNEI. This CDR3 region has 13 residues. In DNA form, the CDR3 reads TGTGCCACCTTGGCCGGGGACACCGGTAAGCTGTTTTTT. Protein product: CATLAGDTGKLFF. Full variable domain (missing parts from reference TRBV2 and TRBJ2-2): EPEVTQTPSHQVTQMGQEVILRCVPISNHLYFYWYRQILGQKVEFLVSFYNNEISEKSEIFDDQFSVERPDGSNFTLKIRSTKLEDSAMYFCATLAGDTGKLFFGEGSRLTVL.

This chain links TRBV15 with TRBJ2-7, with D perhaps TRBD1 or TRBD2 (5 bases each). The length of the CDR3 is 14 residues. The germline V gene encodes CDR1 LNHNV and CDR2 YYDKDF (reference sequence). Trimming removed 2 bases from V and 5 bases from J, with 13 bases in between. In DNA, the CDR3 is TGTGCCACCAGCAGACGGGGCCTGCACGACGAGCAGTACTTC. Its protein product is CATSRRGLHDEQYF.

A single count supports this clonotype. V gene TRBV7-6 combines with J gene TRBJ2-1, with D perhaps TRBD2 (7 bases). Germline values: CDR1 SGHVS, CDR2 FNYEAQ. The CDR3 length is 15 residues. V lost 3 bases and J 5 bases, leaving 14 bases between the germline ends. The CDR3 DNA reads TGTGCCAGCAGCTTTAGGCGGGGGCCAGACAATGAGCAGTTCTTC. Translated: CASSFRRGPDNEQFF.

CDR3 in amino acids: CASSIAGGSYKQHF. In DNA form, the CDR3 reads TGTGCCAGTAGTATAGCGGGGGGTTCCTACAAGCAGCATTTT. This chain connects TRBV19 to TRBJ2-3, with TRBD1 as a possible D gene (5 bases). Judging by the DNA end, TRBJ1-5 fits better; the J call may be wrong. This CDR3 comprises 14 residues. The germline CDR1 and CDR2 sequences are LNHDA and SQIVND (reference sequence).

The genes are TRBV24-1 and TRBJ1-6; 7 bases align to TRBD1. J lost 7 bases, V lost 9 bases, and 8 bases had no gene match. The CDR3 is 14 residues long. Germline V gene lookup returns CDR1 KGHDR and CDR2 SFDVKD. The CDR3 loop is CATAEGAKNSPLHF. As DNA, the CDR3 is TGTGCCACCGCGGAGGGGGCAAAGAATTCACCCCTCCACTTT.

This clonotype was seen more than once but under ten times. V and J are TRBV11-3 and TRBJ2-1; D may correspond to TRBD1 or TRBD2 (6 bases each). The germline gives CDR1 SGHNT, CDR2 YENEEA. There are 16 residues in the CDR3. Trimming pared 3 bases from V and 8 bases from J, leaving 20 bases between. The CDR3 here is CASSFQLRGGSDEQFF. The CDR3, as DNA: TGTGCCAGCAGCTTTCAACTAAGAGGGGGGAGCGATGAGCAGTTCTTC.

Notes on this clonotype: A read error is likely, as this CDR3 ends without the conserved phenylalanine or tryptophan. Because the CDR3's place on the DNA is in doubt, the DNA is left out and the CDR3 is given as listed by TCRdb. The chain is built from TRBV7-2 and TRBJ1-2; the DNA was not used to check the table's D call, TRBD1. CDR1 SGHTA and CDR2 FQGNSA come from the germline V gene. With termini counted, the CDR3 has 13 amino acids. The CDR3 loop is CASSHRVAGQQTV.

This clonotype was counted a few times. The chain uses TRBV2 and TRBJ2-3, with 14 bases identical to TRBD2. V shed 5 bases and J 5 bases; nucleotides not matched to a gene: 6. This CDR3 spans 16 amino acids. From germline, CDR1 is SNHLY and CDR2 FYNNEI. CDR3 DNA: TGTGCCAGCAGTCCCAGGACTAGCGGGGGGCAAGATACGCAGTATTTT. Residues: CASSPRTSGGQDTQYF.

In this sample, this clonotype turned up once. The V and J genes are TRBV7-8 and TRBJ1-1; perhaps TRBD1 as D (5 bases). Trimming took 3 bases from V and 14 from J, leaving 25 bases between them. The CDR3 runs to 15 residues. In germline, CDR1 is SGHVS, CDR2 FQNEAQ. CDR3 nucleotides: TGTGCCAGCAGCTTTCATCCAGACGCGACAGCTGTTTCCTTCTTT. It specifies CASSFHPDATAVSFF.

The chain couples TRBV10-3 to TRBJ2-5; TRBD1 matches at 7 bases. The trim removed 7 bases at V and 5 bases at J, leaving 10 bases unmatched. This CDR3 comprises 14 residues. Germline assignment: CDR1 ENHRY and CDR2 SYGVKD. The CDR3 region has the DNA TGTGCCATCACGGTGAGCGAGGGGGCGGAGACCCAGTACTTC. Protein: CAITVSEGAETQYF.

The V and J genes are TRBV14 and TRBJ1-3, with D possibly being TRBD1 (6 bases). This CDR3 is built from 15 residues. Trimming took 1 base from V and 14 from J, leaving 21 bases between them. The germline gives CDR1 SGHDN, CDR2 FVKESK. The CDR3 coding sequence is TGTGCCAGCAGCCAAGGACCAAGGGGGATGAACACTGTATATTTT. As protein: CASSQGPRGMNTVYF. Drawing the rest from reference TRBV14 and TRBJ1-3, the complete variable domain is EAGVTQFPSHSVIEKGQTVTLRCDPISGHDNLYWYRRVMGKEIKFLLHFVKESKQDESGMPNNRFLAERTGGTYSTLKVQPAELEDSGVYFCASSQGPRGMNTVYFGEGSWLTVV.

The chain recombines TRBV7-3 with TRBJ2-7; a weak D match, TRBD1 (7 bases). CDR1 and CDR2 (germline): SGHTA, FQGTGA. The germline V and J ends were trimmed by 2 bases and 2 bases, with 22 bases remaining between them. The CDR3 has 18 residues. CDR3 in amino acids: CASSLSAGGTDEAYEQYV. CDR3 bases: TGTGCCAGCAGCTTATCAGCCGGCGGGACAGATGAAGCCTACGAGCAGTACGTC.

The chain uses TRBV6-2 or TRBV6-3 and TRBJ2-7; D is possibly TRBD2 (5 bases). CDR1 is MNHEY, CDR2 SVGEGT, per germline. The germline V and J ends were trimmed by 0 bases and 3 bases, with 12 bases remaining between them. The CDR3 is made up of 15 amino acids. The CDR3 protein is CASSYSPGVGYEQYF. DNA for the CDR3: TGTGCCAGCAGTTACTCGCCCGGGGTCGGCTACGAGCAGTACTTC.

The count of this clonotype is one. The chain recombines TRBV19 with TRBJ2-7; no definite D call. The CDR3 is made up of 16 amino acids. Germline lookup yields CDR1 LNHDA and CDR2 SQIVND (reference sequence). The CDR3 sequence is CASSIPREAYLEQLFV. The DNA for the CDR3 is TGTGCCAGCAGTATACCGAGAGAGGCCTACCTTGAGCAGCTGTTCGTC.

This clonotype was observed a few times. The J gene is TRBJ1-5, the V gene TRBV11-3, with D perhaps matching TRBD1 (5 bases). This CDR3 contains 13 residues. CDR1 and CDR2 from the germline V gene are SGHNT and YENEEA. V shed 3 bases and J shed 8 bases, with 11 bases lying between them. CDR3 in DNA: TGTGCCAGCAGCTTTGAAGGGACGGAGCCCCAGCATTTT. Residues: CASSFEGTEPQHF.

This clonotype has a handful of counts. The junction departs from germline at one end; a sequencing error may be responsible. This chain uses TRBV7-8 with TRBJ1-6; weak D call: TRBD1 (5 bases). Germline CDR1 reads SGHVS; CDR2 reads FQNEAQ. The CDR3 runs to 14 residues. CDR3 sequence: CASSLAGGHDTLYF. In nucleotides, the CDR3 is TGTGCCAGCAGCTTAGCGGGGGGTCATGATACGCTGTACTTT.

The rearrangement links TRBV5-4 to TRBJ1-1; D uncertain. In germline, CDR1 is SGHNT, CDR2 YYREEE (reference sequence). V was pared by 2 bases and J by 5 bases, with 13 bases between. CDR3 length equals 14 residues. The CDR3 here is CASSFTSVGTEAFF. CDR3 coding DNA: TGTGCCAGCAGCTTTACTAGCGTTGGTACTGAAGCTTTCTTT. The full variable domain, its missing parts supplied by reference TRBV5-4 and TRBJ1-1, is ETGVTQSPTHLIKTRGQQVTLRCSSQSGHNTVSWYQQALGQGPQFIFQYYREEENGRGNFPPRFSGLQFPNYSSELNVNALELDDSALYLCASSFTSVGTEAFFGQGTRLTVV.

CDR3 residues: CASGERDRGLEYGYTF. The CDR3, as DNA: TGTGCCAGCGGCGAACGGGACAGGGGCTTGGAATATGGCTACACCTTC. The rearrangement links TRBV12-3 or TRBV12-4 to TRBJ1-2, with 10 bases matching TRBD1. J was trimmed by 5 bases and V by 8 bases; bases with no gene match: 14. The CDR3 totals 16 residues.

The rearrangement links TRBV11-3 to TRBJ2-5, with a weak D call TRBD1 (5 bases). The CDR3 runs 14 residues. In germline, CDR1 is SGHNT, CDR2 YENEEA. Trimming removed 0 bases at V and 3 bases at J, with 8 bases between. The CDR3 DNA reads as TGTGCCAGCAGCTTAGAGTCGACAGAAGAGACCCAGTACTTC. Translating gives CASSLESTEETQYF.

With respect to this clonotype: Germline is not matched at one junction end, which may reflect a read error. This rearrangement joins TRBV7-9 to TRBJ1-1; D unresolved. There are 16 residues in the CDR3. The germline V gene has CDR1 SEHNR and CDR2 FQNEAQ (reference sequence). The CDR3 nucleotides are TGTGCCAGCACCCTAGGGAGGGTCCCCTCTGGCGCTGACGCTTTCTTT. Amino acid sequence: CASTLGRVPSGADAFF.

In its sample, this clonotype was seen once. The chain combines TRBV7-9 with TRBJ2-1; either TRBD1 or TRBD2 may fit D (5 bases each). CDR3 length: 16 amino acids. Germline-derived CDR1 and CDR2 are SEHNR and FQNEAQ (reference sequence). Trimming cost V 3 bases and J 13 bases, with 25 bases left between them. CDR3 sequence (DNA): TGTGCCAGCAGCTTGCAGAGGGGCGGGCGCGTATATGGCCAGTTCTTC. Its translation is CASSLQRGGRVYGQFF.

The rearrangement joins TRBV2 to TRBJ2-1; 10 bases agree with TRBD2. V was pared by 3 bases and J by 15 bases, with 5 bases of the junction left unmatched. Germline lookup yields CDR1 SNHLY and CDR2 FYNNEI. The CDR3 spans 12 residues. The CDR3: CASSDQREGGFF. In DNA, the CDR3 is TGTGCCAGCAGTGACCAGCGGGAGGGAGGGTTCTTC.

Note on this clonotype: The conserved phenylalanine or tryptophan is not found at the CDR3 terminus, so this likely reflects a read error. The CDR3 nucleotides are TGTGCCAGCGGCGGAGATGGGAGCATTCAGTACGTC. It encodes CASGGDGSIQYV. V and J are TRBV7-9 and TRBJ2-4; TRBD2 is a possible D gene (5 bases). Germline CDR1 reads SEHNR; CDR2 reads FQNEAQ (reference sequence). There are 12 residues in the CDR3. Trimming left V 8 bases short and J 9 bases short, with 14 bases between.

For this clonotype: At one boundary the junction diverges from the germline segment, which might be a read error. The V call is TRBV2, the J call TRBJ2-7; unclear D gene. The length of the CDR3 is 15 residues. Per germline, CDR1 SNHLY and CDR2 FYNNEI. Written as DNA, the CDR3 is TGTGCCAGCAGTGATCTAGAGCCCCTTCTGTACGAGCAGGACTTC. Its translation: CASSDLEPLLYEQDF.

CDR3 in DNA: TGTGCCAGCAGCCATCCTATGGCTAGCGACTGGGATGAGACCCAGTACTTC. It encodes CASSHPMASDWDETQYF. The V and J genes are TRBV7-2 and TRBJ2-5; possible D gene TRBD2, 6 bases. This CDR3 spans 17 amino acids. V shed 5 bases and J shed 5 bases, with 24 bases lying between them. The V gene's germline CDR1 is SGHTA and CDR2 FQGNSA.

As to this clonotype: Given the absence of the conserved phenylalanine or tryptophan at the CDR3 end, a read error is likely. Because the CDR3's place on the DNA is in doubt, the DNA is left out and the CDR3 is given as listed by TCRdb. The rearrangement joins TRBV7-3 to TRBJ2-1. The CDR3 has 14 amino acids, counting both end residues. The V gene's germline CDR1 is SGHTA and CDR2 FQGTGA. The CDR3 is CASTQSTTKHQRSV.

The genes are TRBV7-8 and TRBJ2-2; D might be TRBD2 (6 bases). The germline CDR1 and CDR2 sequences are SGHVS and FQNEAQ. The V gene lost 0 bases and the J gene lost 4 bases, with 9 bases spanning the gap. There are 15 residues in the CDR3. The CDR3 sequence: CASSLAGGPTGELFF. CDR3 sequence (DNA): TGTGCCAGCAGCTTAGCGGGAGGTCCCACCGGGGAGCTGTTTTTT.

For this clonotype: One junction end disagrees with the germline gene, perhaps due to a read error. V gene TRBV5-5 combines with J gene TRBJ1-5, with D tentatively TRBD1 (5 bases). Germline CDR1 and CDR2: SGHKS and YYEKEE (reference sequence). CDR3 length equals 14 residues. The chain's CDR3 is CASSLGGDYQPQHF. DNA for the CDR3: TGTGCCAGCAGTTTGGGGGGGGATTATCAGCCCCAGCATTTT.

The J gene is TRBJ2-1, the V gene TRBV7-9, with 11 bases lining up with TRBD2. CDR3 size: 16 residues. J gave up 12 bases and V 3 bases, and 13 bases lay outside the gene matches. Germline loops: CDR1 SEHNR, CDR2 FQNEAQ (reference sequence). CDR3 loop: CASSFEGSGGGDVQFF. Here the CDR3 DNA reads TGTGCCAGCAGCTTTGAGGGTAGCGGGGGGGGCGATGTGCAGTTCTTC.